The entry below describes one T cell receptor (beta chain). What it recognizes is unknown. Other DNA sequences in this specimen translate into the identical CDR3. These data belong to a study of shared clonotypes between healthy human individuals. Study context: Sampling drew on donors who were two women and a few men aged 18 to 49.

Here immunoSEQ multiplex PCR was the method, and the copy in TCRdb shows in-frame clones only, minus some. Here the sample spans about 2 million clones, 85% to 95% being singletons. The V segment lost 7 bases and the J segment 2 bases; nucleotides outside the gene matches: 8. CDR1 SGHNT and CDR2 YYREEE come from the germline V gene (reference sequence). CDR3 length: 16 amino acids. Study results and caveats: Clonotype sharing among donors was thought likely to change with sequencing depth.

The sequence derives from a man younger than 30 in good health. Source material: naive CD4+ T cells sorted from blood. Noted subset: CD45RA+ positively selected. The chain combines TRBV5-4 with TRBJ2-2; 10 bases map to TRBD2. This CDR3 reads CASSPRTSGNTGELFF. The CDR3 DNA is TGTGCCAGCTCACCTCGGACTAGCGGAAACACCGGGGAGCTGTTTTTT.